The 2 T cell receptor beta chains below were found in one sample sequenced in a study of blood T cell repertoires in COVID-19. Measured with immunoSEQ multiplex PCR; TCRdb has only the in-frame clones, and not every one. The sample records 200,000 to 250,000 clones, roughly 88% being singletons. Sample: PBMCs or T cells enriched from blood (not recorded which). The receptors were gathered from a woman in her forties with acute COVID-19.

This clone was found a few times. The sample holds other DNA sequences that translate to the same CDR3. The J gene is TRBJ1-4, the V gene TRBV9; 9 bases fit TRBD1. V was clipped by 0 bases and J by 5 bases; unmatched bases: 2. Per germline, CDR1 SGDLS and CDR2 YYNGEE. This CDR3 has 15 residues. The CDR3 reads CASSVGGTGNEKLFF. The CDR3 DNA reads TGTGCCAGCAGCGTAGGCGGGACAGGGAATGAAAAACTGTTTTTT.

J is TRBJ2-3 and V is TRBV6-5; D perhaps matches TRBD2 (6 bases). The germline gives CDR1 MNHEY, CDR2 SVGAGI. Deletions cut 2 bases from V and 2 bases from J, with 14 bases between. The CDR3 loop spans 16 amino acids. This CDR3 is CASSYTTRVTTDTQYF. The CDR3 coding sequence is TGTGCCAGCAGTTACACGACTAGGGTGACCACAGATACGCAGTATTTT.